These 23 T cell receptor beta chains were all obtained from the same sample, sequenced in a study of vaccination effects on CD4 cells after COVID-19. No antigen has been assigned to these receptors. TCRdb's copy holds only in-frame clones and misses some; the assay was immunoSEQ multiplex PCR. Here the sample spans 71,000 or so clones, approximately 70% being singletons. Under the ViraFEST assay, PBMC were stimulated with viral peptide pools so that antigen-specific CD4+ T cells expanded. Sequencing was performed afterwards. Following 10 days of culture, CD4+ T cells were isolated. Vaccinated participants had no history of SARS-CoV-2 infection and tested negative for nucleocapsid antibodies. Material: CD4+ T cells from PBMCs cultured with HCoV-OC43 spike peptides, obtained before COVID-19 vaccination. Subset: HCoV-OC43 spike overlapping peptide pool stimulation. These receptors came from a human donor who received a COVID-19 vaccine.

This clone was counted only a few times. The missing conserved phenylalanine or tryptophan at the end of this CDR3 makes a read error likely. Because the CDR3's place on the DNA is in doubt, the DNA is left out and the CDR3 is given as listed by TCRdb. The gene calls are TRBV28 and TRBJ1-2. Per germline, CDR1 MDHEN and CDR2 SYDVKM. The length of the CDR3 is 9 amino acids, counting both ends. The CDR3 here is CASSLRDHE.

The V gene is TRBV5-1, the J gene TRBJ2-5, with TRBD2 identical over 10 bases. The CDR3 totals 16 residues. Germline CDR1 SGHRS, CDR2 YFSETQ. The V and J ends lost 3 bases and 5 bases, in that order; junction bases with no gene match: 10. The CDR3 reads CASSSLSGGATETQYF. The CDR3 DNA reads TGCGCCAGCAGCTCGCTAAGCGGGGGGGCCACGGAGACCCAGTACTTC.

The chain links TRBV3-1 (or the pseudogene TRBV3-2) to TRBJ2-2, with TRBD1 identical over 7 bases. CDR1 LGHDT and CDR2 YNNKEL come from the germline V gene (reference sequence). After removal of 1 base from V and 5 bases from J, the junction contained 1 base not matched to a gene. The length of the CDR3 is 14 residues. CDR3 sequence reads: CASSQATGTGELFF. CDR3 bases: TGTGCCAGCAGCCAAGCGACAGGGACCGGGGAGCTGTTTTTT.

The V and J genes are TRBV24-1 and TRBJ2-3, with D tentatively TRBD1 (5 bases). The CDR3 is 15 amino acids. Trimming pared 8 bases from V and 0 bases from J, leaving 14 bases between. Germline V gene sequence: CDR1 KGHDR, CDR2 SFDVKD. Written as DNA, the CDR3 is TGTGCCACCAACCCAGGGCGGTTGAGCACAGATACGCAGTATTTT. Translation: CATNPGRLSTDTQYF.

The V call is TRBV20-1, the J call TRBJ2-5; D not resolved. CDR3 length equals 12 residues. Germline-derived CDR1 and CDR2 are DFQATT and SNEGSKA (reference sequence). V was shortened by 3 bases and J by 5 bases, with 10 bases between the two germline ends. The CDR3 nucleotides are TGCAGTGCTAGTTTATCCGCCGAGACCCAGTACTTC. Translating gives CSASLSAETQYF.

The V gene is TRBV5-1, the J gene TRBJ1-4, with no clear D. The V gene's germline CDR1 is SGHRS and CDR2 YFSETQ. The CDR3 has 14 amino acids. With 0 bases removed from V and 8 bases from J, the gap between germline ends came to 11 bases. DNA for the CDR3: TGCGCCAGCAGCTTGGATCCGGCGGTGGAAAAACTGTTTTTT. This sequence encodes CASSLDPAVEKLFF. The full variable domain, rest sourced from reference TRBV5-1 and TRBJ1-4, is KAGVTQTPRYLIKTRGQQVTLSCSPISGHRSVSWYQQTPGQGLQFLFEYFSETQRNKGNFPGRFSGRQFSNSRSEMNVSTLELGDSALYLCASSLDPAVEKLFFGSGTQLSVL.

The rearrangement uses TRBV28 and TRBJ1-5; D call uncertain. Germline loops: CDR1 MDHEN, CDR2 SYDVKM. This CDR3 is built from 14 residues. Trimming cost V 1 base and J 4 bases, with 8 bases left between them. In DNA, the CDR3 is TGTGCCAGCAGTTTATTGCCCTTGAATCAGCCCCAGCATTTT. Protein: CASSLLPLNQPQHF. Supplemented by reference TRBV28 and TRBJ1-5, the full variable domain reads DVKVTQSSRYLVKRTGEKVFLECVQDMDHENMFWYRQDPGLGLRLIYFSYDVKMKEKGDIPEGYSVSREKKERFSLILESASTNQTSMYLCASSLLPLNQPQHFGDGTRLSIL.

J is TRBJ1-3 and V is TRBV5-1; the D gene is possibly TRBD1 (6 bases). Germline V gene data show CDR1 as SGHRS and CDR2 as YFSETQ. Trimming removed 3 bases from V and 0 bases from J, with 13 bases in between. CDR3 length: 16 amino acids. The DNA of the CDR3 is TGCGCCAGCAGCTCTCAGGGGCCCTCCTCTGGAAACACCATATATTTT. Translated: CASSSQGPSSGNTIYF.

The chain links TRBV29-1 to TRBJ1-1; D may be TRBD1 (6 bases). This CDR3 contains 12 residues. V was pared by 6 bases and J by 5 bases, with 13 bases between. Per germline, CDR1 SQVTM and CDR2 ANQGSEA. In nucleotides, the CDR3 is TGCAGCGTCCGGACAGACTGGACTGAAGCTTTCTTT. It yields the protein CSVRTDWTEAFF.

This clone turned up a few times. This sequence joins TRBV7-8 and TRBJ1-1; D uncertain. In germline, CDR1 is SGHVS, CDR2 FQNEAQ. This CDR3 region has 18 residues. V dropped 1 base and J dropped 3 bases, with 21 bases sitting between them. The CDR3 DNA reads TGTGCCAGCAGCTTAGTTCCTAGGCAGGCCAGTGGGCACACTGAAGCTTTCTTT. Its protein is CASSLVPRQASGHTEAFF.

This chain links TRBV9 with TRBJ2-3; 8 bases match TRBD2. The CDR3 runs to 15 residues. Germline assignment: CDR1 SGDLS and CDR2 YYNGEE. With V trimmed by 0 bases and J by 7 bases, 7 bases remained unmatched. CDR3 sequence (DNA): TGTGCCAGCAGCGTAGCGAGCGGGGGCCCATATACGCAGTATTTT. Its protein is CASSVASGGPYTQYF. Together with reference TRBV9 and TRBJ2-3, the CDR3 gives the full variable domain: DSGVTQTPKHLITATGQRVTLRCSPRSGDLSVYWYQQSLDQGLQFLIQYYNGEERAKGNILERFSAQQFPDLHSELNLSSLELGDSALYFCASSVASGGPYTQYFGPGTRLTVL.

This clone has more than one count but fewer than ten. The rearrangement uses TRBV24-1 and TRBJ1-1; TRBD1 is a possible D gene (5 bases). The length of the CDR3 is 15 residues. Looked up from germline, CDR1 is KGHDR and CDR2 is SFDVKD. Deletions cut 2 bases from V and 0 bases from J, with 9 bases between. This CDR3 reads CATSDSRGLNTEAFF. The CDR3 bases are TGTGCCACCAGTGATTCCCGGGGGTTGAACACTGAAGCTTTCTTT.

The chain has TRBV7-2 and TRBJ2-2; D is undetermined. Germline V gene data show CDR1 as SGHTA and CDR2 as FQGNSA. V dropped 1 base and J dropped 7 bases, with 10 bases sitting between them. The CDR3 is 14 amino acids. CDR3 sequence: CASSLVEAGGELFF. CDR3 coding DNA: TGTGCCAGCAGCTTAGTTGAGGCAGGCGGGGAGCTGTTTTTT.

The chain links TRBV6-4 to TRBJ2-6; D uncertain. Germline lookup yields CDR1 MRHNA and CDR2 SNTAGT. Trimming took 10 bases from V and 2 from J, leaving 21 bases between them. This CDR3 has 17 amino acids. In DNA form, the CDR3 reads TGTGCCACTATAAACGGTCCGGGCCCCGCTGGGGCCAACGTCCTGACTTTC. Residues: CATINGPGPAGANVLTF.

This chain links TRBV5-8 with TRBJ2-5, with a possible D match to TRBD2 (7 bases). Germline values: CDR1 SGHTS, CDR2 YDEGEE. The CDR3 runs to 14 residues. With 4 bases removed from V and 0 bases from J, the gap between germline ends came to 10 bases. This CDR3 is CASSGRGDQETQYF. Here the CDR3 DNA reads TGTGCCAGCAGCGGGAGGGGGGACCAAGAGACCCAGTACTTC.

The V and J genes are TRBV19 and TRBJ2-3, with 8 bases lining up with TRBD2. The V gene end was trimmed by 4 bases and the J gene end by 1 base; junction bases not matched to a gene: 1. Per the germline V gene, CDR1 is LNHDA and CDR2 is SQIVND (reference sequence). This CDR3 has 14 residues. CDR3 protein: CASSTGGGTDTQYF. The CDR3 nucleotides are TGTGCCAGTAGTACGGGGGGGGGCACAGATACGCAGTATTTT.

This clone turned up a few times. The CDR3 sequence: CASSLYQGNTEAFF. The CDR3 DNA is TGTGCCAGCAGTTTATACCAGGGGAACACTGAAGCTTTCTTT. The V and J genes are TRBV28 and TRBJ1-1; a weak D match, TRBD1 (5 bases). Germline V gene data show CDR1 as MDHEN and CDR2 as SYDVKM. Trimming stripped 1 base from V and 1 base from J, with 7 bases between. This CDR3 spans 14 amino acids.

The chain joins TRBV10-3 to TRBJ1-1; no firm D call. The CDR3 loop spans 14 amino acids. Trimming took off 0 bases at V and 4 bases at J, with 9 bases between the two ends. Germline V gene data show CDR1 as ENHRY and CDR2 as SYGVKD. DNA for the CDR3: TGTGCCATCAGTGAGTCGACGGTGAGCACTGAAGCTTTCTTT. Its protein is CAISESTVSTEAFF.

The table lists this clone with a count of one. The chain has TRBV19 and TRBJ1-6, with D unresolved. This CDR3 spans 13 amino acids. CDR1 and CDR2 (germline): LNHDA, SQIVND (reference sequence). Trimming pared 5 bases from V and 11 bases from J, leaving 13 bases between. CDR3 sequence (DNA): TGTGCCAGTAGTTACGGGAAGAACACACCCCTCCACTTT. Translating it yields CASSYGKNTPLHF.

V is TRBV11-2 and J is TRBJ2-7; maybe TRBD2 (6 bases). V lost 5 bases and J 1 base, leaving 15 bases between the germline ends. The CDR3 contains 15 residues. Per the germline V gene, CDR1 is SGHAT and CDR2 is FQNNGV. The CDR3 region is CASSPDFGGSYEQYV. The CDR3 DNA sequence: TGTGCCAGCAGCCCAGACTTCGGGGGTTCCTACGAGCAGTACGTC.

This chain links TRBV5-5 with TRBJ2-1; TRBD2 agrees at 11 bases. V gave up 0 bases and J gave up 6 bases; unmatched junction bases: 8. This CDR3 is 17 amino acids long. Germline CDR1 and CDR2: SGHKS and YYEKEE (reference sequence). The CDR3 loop reads CASSLVASGGTFNEQFF. CDR3 nucleotides: TGTGCCAGCAGCTTGGTCGCTAGCGGGGGGACGTTCAATGAGCAGTTCTTC. Using reference TRBV5-5 and TRBJ2-1 for the parts outside the CDR3, the full variable domain is DAGVTQSPTHLIKTRGQQVTLRCSPISGHKSVSWYQQVLGQGPQFIFQYYEKEERGRGNFPDRFSARQFPNYSSELNVNALLLGDSALYLCASSLVASGGTFNEQFFGPGTRLTVL.

The chain has TRBV9 and TRBJ1-2; D is ambiguous. The CDR3 is 14 amino acids. The V gene lost 0 bases and the J gene lost 4 bases, with 10 bases spanning the gap. Germline CDR1 reads SGDLS; CDR2 reads YYNGEE. This CDR3 is CASSVEPDGYGYTF. The DNA of the CDR3 is TGTGCCAGCAGCGTAGAACCTGACGGCTATGGCTACACCTTC.

The CDR3 nucleotides read TGTGCCAGTAGTATCTCAGGGGCCTACAATGAGCAGTTCTTC. Translating it yields CASSISGAYNEQFF. The gene calls are TRBV19 and TRBJ2-1; perhaps TRBD1 as D (6 bases). Between the trimmed V and J ends, which lost 3 bases and 2 bases, there was a span of 8 bases. Germline V lookup: CDR1 LNHDA, CDR2 SQIVND (reference sequence). This CDR3 has 14 amino acids.